One and the same sample provided the 29 T cell receptor beta chains below, sequenced in a study of cytomegalovirus exposure and HLA in healthy donors. PCR used 60 Vbeta primers and 13 Jbeta primers. Profiled with immunoSEQ multiplex PCR; TCRdb holds only in-frame clones, not every one. The table shows roughly 130,000 clones, with roughly 80% occurring only once. The sequenced sample was PBMCs. The source is a male donor in good health and CMV-seropositive.

The rearrangement joins TRBV19 to TRBJ2-5; TRBD2 agrees at 12 bases. The J call is uncertain, as TRBJ2-7 better fits the DNA end. In germline, CDR1 is LNHDA, CDR2 SQIVND (reference sequence). The CDR3 extends over 16 amino acids. For the CDR3, the DNA is TGTGCCAGTAGTATGGGACTAGCGGGCATAGGCTACGAGCAGTACTTC. Translation: CASSMGLAGIGYEQYF.

The chain joins TRBV6-5 to TRBJ2-7; D is uncertain. The CDR3 totals 11 residues. Trimming removed 4 bases from V and 3 bases from J, with 4 bases in between. The germline gives CDR1 MNHEY, CDR2 SVGAGI. The CDR3: CASSSVYEQYF. The DNA for the CDR3 is TGTGCCAGCAGTTCGGTCTACGAGCAGTACTTC.

The rearrangement uses TRBV18 and TRBJ2-7; D is unclear. The CDR3 consists of 17 residues. V was shortened by 1 base and J by 3 bases, with 19 bases between the two germline ends. The V gene's germline CDR1 is KGHSH and CDR2 LQKENI. The CDR3 sequence: CASSPQGGRPSSYEQYF. CDR3 coding DNA: TGTGCCAGCTCACCACAAGGCGGCAGACCCTCAAGCTACGAGCAGTACTTC.

This chain joins TRBV5-4 and TRBJ2-7; possibly TRBD2 for D (7 bases). Trimming took 3 bases from V and 5 from J, leaving 15 bases between them. CDR1 SGHNT and CDR2 YYREEE come from the germline V gene (reference sequence). This CDR3 comprises 14 residues. The CDR3, as DNA: TGTGCCAGCAGCTCCCGGGGGGAGGGGGACGAGCAGTACTTC. Encoded protein: CASSSRGEGDEQYF. Full variable domain (rest looked up from reference TRBV5-4 and TRBJ2-7): ETGVTQSPTHLIKTRGQQVTLRCSSQSGHNTVSWYQQALGQGPQFIFQYYREEENGRGNFPPRFSGLQFPNYSSELNVNALELDDSALYLCASSSRGEGDEQYFGPGTRLTVT.

The V gene is TRBV6-1, the J gene TRBJ1-1; TRBD1 aligns across 7 bases. Germline CDR1 and CDR2: MNHNS and SASEGT. The CDR3 covers 14 residues. J was trimmed by 7 bases and V by 6 bases; bases with no gene match: 11. The CDR3: CASRLGDRRNEAFF. The DNA of the CDR3 is TGTGCCAGCAGGCTCGGGGACAGAAGAAATGAAGCTTTCTTT.

The V gene is TRBV2, the J gene TRBJ1-1; D possibly corresponds to TRBD1 (5 bases). This CDR3 has 13 residues. CDR1 and CDR2 (germline): SNHLY, FYNNEI. The germline V and J ends were trimmed by 7 bases and 1 base, with 10 bases remaining between them. The CDR3: CASTQGENTEAFF. CDR3 coding DNA: TGTGCCAGCACCCAAGGGGAGAACACTGAAGCTTTCTTT.

The chain carries TRBV19 and TRBJ2-1, with TRBD1 matching 8 bases. Trimming removed 4 bases from V and 3 bases from J; junction bases left unmatched: 5. The CDR3 runs 15 residues. Germline V lookup: CDR1 LNHDA, CDR2 SQIVND (reference sequence). The CDR3 is CASSSTGTGYNEQFF. The CDR3, as DNA: TGTGCCAGTAGTAGCACCGGGACAGGCTACAATGAGCAGTTCTTC. The full variable domain, completed using reference TRBV19 and TRBJ2-1, is DGGITQSPKYLFRKEGQNVTLSCEQNLNHDAMYWYRQDPGQGLRLIYYSQIVNDFQKGDIAEGYSVSREKKESFPLTVTSAQKNPTAFYLCASSSTGTGYNEQFFGPGTRLTVL.

The V call is TRBV7-2, the J call TRBJ1-1; TRBD1 matches 9 bases. The trim removed 1 base at V and 6 bases at J, leaving 3 bases unmatched. The germline CDR1 and CDR2 sequences are SGHTA and FQGNSA. This CDR3 has 14 amino acids. The CDR3: CASSLEYRGPEAFF. In DNA form, the CDR3 reads TGTGCCAGCAGCTTAGAGTACAGGGGGCCTGAAGCTTTCTTT.

This chain uses TRBV5-4 with TRBJ2-5; D uncertain. V was shortened by 0 bases and J by 3 bases, with 6 bases between the two germline ends. The CDR3 consists of 13 residues. Germline values: CDR1 SGHNT, CDR2 YYREEE (reference sequence). Here the CDR3 DNA reads TGTGCCAGCAGCTTGGACTCAAAAGAGACCCAGTACTTC. Protein: CASSLDSKETQYF.

This clone was seen a handful of times. The V gene is TRBV28, the J gene TRBJ2-1, with TRBD1 as a possible D gene (5 bases). Germline values: CDR1 MDHEN, CDR2 SYDVKM. V lost 7 bases, J lost 3 bases, and 7 bases lay in between. The CDR3 runs to 12 residues. CDR3: CASKDNYNEQFF. The CDR3 DNA is TGTGCCAGCAAGGACAACTACAATGAGCAGTTCTTC.

This chain uses TRBV5-1 with TRBJ2-1, with 11 bases fitting TRBD1. The J segment lost 5 bases and the V segment lost 0 bases, leaving 4 bases of the junction unmatched. The CDR3 loop spans 16 amino acids. CDR1 SGHRS and CDR2 YFSETQ come from the germline V gene. CDR3 in DNA: TGCGCCAGCAGCTTGGGAGGGACAGGGGGACACAATGAGCAGTTCTTC. This encodes CASSLGGTGGHNEQFF.

This rearrangement joins TRBV11-2 to TRBJ1-2, with 7 bases lining up with TRBD1. The CDR3 consists of 15 residues. Germline CDR1 reads SGHAT; CDR2 reads FQNNGV. Unmatched junction bases numbered 12, after V lost 0 bases and J lost 11 bases. In DNA form, the CDR3 reads TGTGCCAGCAGCTTAGATCCCGGACAGGTCGCGGCTTACACCTTC. It codes for CASSLDPGQVAAYTF.

This sequence joins TRBV7-2 and TRBJ2-7; TRBD2 matches 11 bases. V gave up 5 bases and J gave up 6 bases; unmatched junction bases: 12. This CDR3 comprises 16 residues. Germline V gives CDR1 SGHTA, CDR2 FQGNSA. CDR3 in amino acids: CASSRGSGRASGEQYF. The CDR3, as DNA: TGTGCCAGCAGCCGGGGTAGCGGGAGGGCCTCGGGCGAGCAGTACTTC.

The chain carries TRBV7-3 and TRBJ2-5, with 7 bases fitting TRBD2. This CDR3 has 13 residues. Germline V gene lookup returns CDR1 SGHTA and CDR2 FQGTGA. V lost 3 bases, J lost 5 bases, and 3 bases stayed unmatched. The CDR3 spells CASSLGGKETQYF. DNA of the CDR3: TGTGCCAGCAGCTTGGGGGGGAAGGAGACCCAGTACTTC. Filled out from reference TRBV7-3 and TRBJ2-5, the complete variable domain reads GAGVSQTPSNKVTEKGKYVELRCDPISGHTALYWYRQSLGQGPEFLIYFQGTGAADDSGLPNDRFFAVRPEGSVSTLKIQRTERGDSAVYLCASSLGGKETQYFGPGTRLLVL.

This chain joins TRBV6-5 and TRBJ2-1; D is undetermined. V was shortened by 6 bases and J by 0 bases, with 9 bases between the two germline ends. CDR3 length: 14 amino acids. Germline V CDR1 and CDR2: MNHEY, SVGAGI. The CDR3 DNA sequence: TGTGCCAGCAGATCACCCGGCTCCTACAATGAGCAGTTCTTC. Amino acid sequence: CASRSPGSYNEQFF.

The chain employs TRBV2 and TRBJ1-5; 9 positions match TRBD1. The trim removed 6 bases at V and 2 bases at J, leaving 2 bases unmatched. The CDR3 loop spans 14 amino acids. CDR1 is SNHLY, CDR2 FYNNEI, per germline. DNA of the CDR3: TGTGCCAGCAGGGGGGACAGGGGCAATCAGCCCCAGCATTTT. This sequence encodes CASRGDRGNQPQHF.

The chain recombines TRBV19 with TRBJ2-1; TRBD2 aligns across 14 bases. CDR3 length: 15 amino acids. V shed 3 bases and J 8 bases; nucleotides not matched to a gene: 3. Germline CDR1 and CDR2: LNHDA and SQIVND (reference sequence). CDR3 amino acids: CASSIGTSGSDEQFF. The CDR3 DNA is TGTGCCAGTAGTATCGGGACTAGCGGGAGCGATGAGCAGTTCTTC.

This chain links TRBV6-5 with TRBJ1-2, with TRBD1 identical over 11 bases. The trim removed 8 bases at V and 4 bases at J, leaving 6 bases unmatched. The germline V gene has CDR1 MNHEY and CDR2 SVGAGI. This CDR3 contains 14 residues. The chain's CDR3 is CASGGTGGSYGYTF. CDR3 DNA sequence: TGTGCCAGCGGGGGGACAGGGGGTAGCTATGGCTACACCTTC.

The chain couples TRBV11-2 to TRBJ2-7, with TRBD2 identical over 8 bases. With V trimmed by 3 bases and J by 6 bases, 4 bases remained unmatched. CDR3 length: 13 amino acids. Looked up from germline, CDR1 is SGHAT and CDR2 is FQNNGV. CDR3 sequence (DNA): TGTGCCAGCAGCTTGGGACTAGTCCCCGAGCAGTACTTC. Translation gives CASSLGLVPEQYF.

The table lists this clone with a few counts. The V and J genes are TRBV5-1 and TRBJ2-7, with D perhaps TRBD1 (6 bases). Per the germline V gene, CDR1 is SGHRS and CDR2 is YFSETQ. V shed 0 bases and J shed 5 bases, with 6 bases lying between them. The CDR3 loop spans 12 amino acids. The CDR3 DNA reads as TGCGCCAGCAGCTTGGACAGGGACGAGCAGTACTTC. This sequence encodes CASSLDRDEQYF.

V gene TRBV19 combines with J gene TRBJ2-6; tentatively, D is TRBD2 (6 bases). The CDR3 spans 19 residues. CDR1 LNHDA and CDR2 SQIVND come from the germline V gene (reference sequence). V lost 1 base and J 1 base, leaving 17 bases between the germline ends. CDR3 in amino acids: CASSIVVLARKSGANVLTF. Written as DNA, the CDR3 is TGTGCCAGTAGTATAGTGGTACTAGCTCGTAAGTCTGGGGCCAACGTCCTGACTTTC.

The chain combines TRBV27 with TRBJ1-2; D possibly corresponds to TRBD1 (6 bases). The CDR3 totals 16 residues. Trimming cost V 2 bases and J 1 base, with 14 bases left between them. Germline V CDR1 and CDR2: MNHEY, SMNVEV (reference sequence). Written as DNA, the CDR3 is TGTGCCAGCAGTTTAAGAGCGGGGGGCCTTAACTATGGCTACACCTTC. This sequence encodes CASSLRAGGLNYGYTF.

This clone was seen a handful of times. The J gene is TRBJ2-7, the V gene TRBV28; TRBD2 matches at 7 bases. The CDR3 covers 14 residues. With V trimmed by 8 bases and J by 3 bases, 10 bases remained unmatched. CDR1 is MDHEN and CDR2 is SYDVKM in the germline V gene. The CDR3: CASHPGGEIYEQYF. DNA of the CDR3: TGTGCCAGCCATCCTGGGGGGGAAATCTACGAGCAGTACTTC.

This clone was picked up a small number of times. The chain links TRBV6-8 to TRBJ1-1; perhaps TRBD1 as D (6 bases). CDR3 length equals 14 residues. Looked up from germline, CDR1 is MNHGY and CDR2 is SAAAGT. The V end was cut by 6 bases, the J end by 10 bases, with 21 bases between. The CDR3 DNA reads as TGTGCCAGCAGGCCCGGGACATGGGATTTGGGAGCTTTCTTT. This translates into CASRPGTWDLGAFF.

The chain is built from TRBV5-1 and TRBJ2-5; a weak D match, TRBD1 (5 bases). The V end lost 3 bases, the J end lost 5 bases, and 26 bases lay between the germline ends. The CDR3 extends over 18 amino acids. Germline V gene lookup returns CDR1 SGHRS and CDR2 YFSETQ. The CDR3 region is CASSSLYSGQPGTETQYF. The CDR3 DNA is TGCGCCAGCAGCTCGCTATATTCAGGGCAGCCCGGTACGGAGACCCAGTACTTC.

V gene TRBV11-2 combines with J gene TRBJ2-7; D is undetermined. With 6 bases removed from V and 2 bases from J, the gap between germline ends came to 8 bases. Germline V lookup: CDR1 SGHAT, CDR2 FQNNGV. This CDR3 region has 12 residues. DNA of the CDR3: TGTGCCAGCAGTCCTAATCCCTACGAGCAGTACTTC. Amino acid sequence: CASSPNPYEQYF.

The V call is TRBV6-6, the J call TRBJ2-5; TRBD2 aligns across 7 bases. The junction had 11 bases not matched to a gene; V was cut back by 8 bases and J by 5 bases. CDR1 MNHNY and CDR2 SVGAGI come from the germline V gene (reference sequence). The CDR3 spans 14 residues. The CDR3 bases are TGTGCCAGCCTGCCGGCGGGAGAAAAGGAGACCCAGTACTTC. Translated: CASLPAGEKETQYF.

The chain has TRBV7-2 and TRBJ2-1, with 15 bases lining up with TRBD2. The V and J ends lost 3 bases and 6 bases, in that order; junction bases with no gene match: 9. CDR3 size: 18 residues. In germline, CDR1 is SGHTA, CDR2 FQGNSA. In nucleotides, the CDR3 is TGTGCCAGCAGCTTTGCTCCCCCGGGACTAGCGGGAGGCAATGAGCAGTTCTTC. It codes for CASSFAPPGLAGGNEQFF.

The chain joins TRBV5-1 to TRBJ1-2; TRBD1 aligns across 7 bases. Germline CDR1 is SGHRS and CDR2 is YFSETQ. V shed 4 bases and J 6 bases; nucleotides not matched to a gene: 6. This CDR3 spans 13 amino acids. The CDR3 DNA is TGCGCCAGCAGCGTCAGGGGGAACAATGGCTACACCTTC. This codes for CASSVRGNNGYTF.